A single sample is the source of the 12 T cell receptor beta chains below, sequenced in a study of beta chain features in type 1 diabetes listed by TCRdb under 2018. Library generation was performed with the immunoSEQ multiplex PCR assay. The High Capacity cDNA Reverse Transcription Kit was used to reverse transcribe all of the isolated RNA, meaning that expressed TCRB transcripts were what got sequenced. TCRdb took over this immuneACCESS table, retaining in-frame rearrangements with V and J assigned. Such tables are incomplete; in checked studies, under half of the missing clones stem from an unresolved V gene, and the remainder is unexplained. Recorded for this sample are about 180,000 clones; roughly an eighth of them occurred a single time. The top ten clones comprise about 0.59% of the sample. Material for sequencing was central memory CD4+ T cells from blood. The receptors shown here come from a woman aged 18-29 years in good health.

V is TRBV29-1 and J is TRBJ2-7; TRBD1 matches at 8 bases. The CDR3 is 13 amino acids. CDR1 and CDR2 from the germline V gene are SQVTM and ANQGSEA. The trim removed 5 bases at V and 4 bases at J, leaving 7 bases unmatched. CDR3 residues: CSVITGGSYEQYF. CDR3 DNA: TGCAGCGTTATTACAGGGGGATCATACGAGCAGTACTTC.

This clone was observed a few times. The chain employs TRBV9 and TRBJ2-3; 7 positions agree with TRBD2. Looked up from germline, CDR1 is SGDLS and CDR2 is YYNGEE. CDR3 length: 15 amino acids. J was trimmed by 2 bases and V by 0 bases; bases with no gene match: 3. The CDR3 loop is CASSVGGSFTDTQYF. The DNA for the CDR3 is TGTGCCAGCAGCGTAGGCGGGAGCTTCACAGATACGCAGTATTTT. Using reference TRBV9 and TRBJ2-3 for the parts outside the CDR3, the full variable domain is DSGVTQTPKHLITATGQRVTLRCSPRSGDLSVYWYQQSLDQGLQFLIQYYNGEERAKGNILERFSAQQFPDLHSELNLSSLELGDSALYFCASSVGGSFTDTQYFGPGTRLTVL.

This clone was detected only a few times. This rearrangement joins TRBV18 to TRBJ2-7; TRBD2 agrees at 7 bases. After removal of 2 bases from V and 5 bases from J, the junction contained 9 bases not matched to a gene. In germline, CDR1 is KGHSH, CDR2 LQKENI. This CDR3 has 15 amino acids. The CDR3 bases are TGTGCCAGCTCACCAATGACGGGAGGAGATGACGAGCAGTACTTC. Protein sequence: CASSPMTGGDDEQYF.

This clone was found a few times. This chain joins TRBV18 and TRBJ2-3, with 9 positions matching TRBD2. Germline values: CDR1 KGHSH, CDR2 LQKENI. With V trimmed by 0 bases and J by 2 bases, 3 bases remained unmatched. The CDR3 consists of 16 residues. The CDR3 nucleotides read TGTGCCAGCTCACCACCGGCTAGCGGGAACACAGATACGCAGTATTTT. As protein: CASSPPASGNTDTQYF.

The chain joins TRBV28 to TRBJ2-1, with D perhaps TRBD1 (5 bases). In germline, CDR1 is MDHEN, CDR2 SYDVKM. Trimming removed 2 bases from V and 3 bases from J, with 11 bases in between. The CDR3 length is 15 residues. The CDR3 protein is CASSLPQGRYNEQFF. The CDR3 DNA is TGTGCCAGCAGTTTACCCCAGGGTCGCTACAATGAGCAGTTCTTC.

This clone was seen more than once but under ten times. The CDR3, as DNA: TGCGCCAGCAGCCCCAAGGACGGACTAGCGGTACCTAGCACAGATACGCAGTATTTT. This gives the protein CASSPKDGLAVPSTDTQYF. The V call is TRBV4-3, the J call TRBJ2-3, with TRBD2 matching over 10 bases. The germline CDR1 and CDR2 sequences are LGHNA and YSLEER. The V segment lost 4 bases and the J segment 0 bases; nucleotides outside the gene matches: 13. There are 19 residues in the CDR3.

A few counts support this clone. The chain joins TRBV27 to TRBJ2-7; possibly TRBD2 for D (7 bases). Trimming stripped 2 bases from V and 11 bases from J, with 16 bases between. CDR1 is MNHEY and CDR2 is SMNVEV in the germline V gene (reference sequence). The CDR3 length is 13 residues. CDR3 residues: CASSLSLSGGKYF. In DNA, the CDR3 is TGTGCCAGCAGTTTAAGTTTGTCGGGGGGCAAGTACTTC.

The chain couples TRBV11-1 to TRBJ1-4; TRBD1 is a possible D gene (6 bases). The length of the CDR3 is 15 residues. V lost 1 base and J lost 7, with 13 bases in between. The germline V gene has CDR1 SGHAT and CDR2 FQDESV (reference sequence). The CDR3 loop is CASSLVQGMGEKLFF. The CDR3, as DNA: TGTGCCAGCAGCTTAGTTCAGGGGATGGGTGAAAAACTGTTTTTT.

This clone showed up just a few times. The V and J genes are TRBV7-3 and TRBJ2-3; 9 positions match TRBD2. Germline loops: CDR1 SGHTA, CDR2 FQGTGA. Trimming took 6 bases from V and 4 from J; bases not matched to a gene: 11. There are 16 residues in the CDR3. The CDR3 loop reads CASSPLAGRGADTQYF. The DNA of the CDR3 is TGTGCCAGCAGTCCTCTAGCGGGACGAGGGGCAGATACGCAGTATTTT. Complete variable domain (other parts from reference TRBV7-3 and TRBJ2-3): GAGVSQTPSNKVTEKGKYVELRCDPISGHTALYWYRQSLGQGPEFLIYFQGTGAADDSGLPNDRFFAVRPEGSVSTLKIQRTERGDSAVYLCASSPLAGRGADTQYFGPGTRLTVL.

The rearrangement links TRBV27 to TRBJ1-4, with 9 bases fitting TRBD1. This CDR3 comprises 16 residues. V gave up 2 bases and J gave up 4 bases; unmatched junction bases: 5. Germline CDR1 reads MNHEY; CDR2 reads SMNVEV (reference sequence). The CDR3 region has the DNA TGTGCCAGCAGTTTAACAGGACAGGGGCGTAATGAAAAACTGTTTTTT. It is translated as CASSLTGQGRNEKLFF.

This clone has only a few counts. This rearrangement joins TRBV7-3 to TRBJ1-1; D gene unclear. The V gene's germline CDR1 is SGHTA and CDR2 FQGTGA. The CDR3 consists of 14 residues. The ends were cut back, 1 base at V and 2 bases at J, with 8 bases in the middle. The CDR3 here is CASSLRAGNTEAFF. CDR3 nucleotides: TGTGCCAGCAGCTTAAGGGCAGGCAACACTGAAGCTTTCTTT.

In its sample, this clone was seen a few times. DNA for the CDR3: TGTGCCTGGAGTGTTAAGCTGACTAGCGCAGGCACAGATACGCAGTATTTT. As protein: CAWSVKLTSAGTDTQYF. The chain links TRBV30 to TRBJ2-3; 8 nucleotides match TRBD2. Germline loops: CDR1 GTSNPN, CDR2 SVGIG (reference sequence). V was clipped by 0 bases and J by 1 base; unmatched bases: 9. The CDR3 covers 17 residues. Using reference TRBV30 and TRBJ2-3 for the parts outside the CDR3, the full variable domain is SQTIHQWPATLVQPVGSPLSLECTVEGTSNPNLYWYRQAAGRGLQLLFYSVGIGQISSEVPQNLSASRPQDRQFILSSKKLLLSDSGFYLCAWSVKLTSAGTDTQYFGPGTRLTVL.